A single T cell receptor beta chain is shown here with its context. Its binding antigen is unknown. No base qualities exist here, and no much larger clone lies one base off it. Donors were a few dozen systemically healthy Caucasian individuals from Russia aged roughly 6 to 100 years. Ten milliliters of peripheral blood were drawn from each donor into EDTA-treated Vacutainer tubes. Ficoll-Paque density-gradient centrifugation was used to isolate PBMCs, with at least 6 million per sample. Total RNA, at least 6 micrograms per sample, was extracted from PBMCs with Trizol reagent. Naive CD45RAhigh/CD27high T cell percentages were measured by flow cytometry on a PBMC aliquot from every donor. Libraries came from 5' RACE. The run used an Illumina HiSeq 2500. A second PCR of about 7 to 12 cycles was performed with a sample-barcoded 5' primer and a J-beta primer mix. A unique molecular identifier was introduced onto each TCR beta cDNA molecule by a template-switch 5' adaptor carrying 12 random nucleotides. Each sample yielded at least 3 million CDR3-containing paired-end reads. All of the RNA was converted into first-strand cDNA using the Mint cDNA synthesis kit, with a TRBC-specific oligonucleotide serving as the primer. Following uracil-DNA glycosylase treatment, a first 18-cycle PCR with universal primers M1SS and BC2_uni_R was performed on all cDNA. From the authors' description of their analysis: Normalization of each sample was performed by random selection of 1 million high-quality reads, each carrying a distinct molecular identifier. Instead of being binned into consensus sequences, reads that shared molecular identifiers were thrown out. MiTCR, set to a Q25 quality threshold and the strictest error-elimination algorithm, was used for CDR3 identification, clonotype clustering and error correction. A nonparametric unseen species model with Euler transformation was used to estimate a lower bound on total TCR beta diversity. Using fastp at Q25 and MiXCR, TCRdb reprocessed the public reads and kept productive beta chains. Each CDR3 protein appears once, grouped with its most common genes and DNA. These V and J calls rely on TCRdb rather than the paper's analysis. This sample gives hundreds of thousands of distinct CDR3 sequences in total; 20% to 30% of them show up just once. 3% of the sample is held by the ten biggest clonotypes.

This sample is part of a study of blood T cells in healthy people across ages (dated by TCRdb to between 2015 and 2016). For context, the study as a whole: In model experiments, template switching captured about one uniquely barcoded TCR beta cDNA molecule for every two T cells. Using deep sequencing normalized with unique cDNA molecular identifiers, the study measured how TCR beta repertoire diversity changes with age. The donors were split into four age groups: young (average around 15 years), middle-aged (39), aged (62) and long-lived (approximately 80). For two donors (one aged 18 to 29 and one aged 80 or older), the study analyzed two additional independent replicas of 1 million unique cDNA reads from the same blood draw. What the authors observed across the whole study: A strong correlation was found between observed TCR beta diversity and the percentage of naive T cells measured by flow cytometry. Donor CMV infection status was unknown, potentially confounding age-related changes in expanded clonotypes. Since profiling was done on bulk unsorted PBMCs, naive and antigen-experienced compartments could not be conclusively compared. Compared with the aged group, more naive CD4+ T cells, fewer expanded clones and increased TCR diversity were shown by the long-lived group, suggesting age selection. Estimates of total diversity based on one million sequenced T cells were regarded as lower bounds and as underestimates. As age increased, observed TCR beta diversity per million T cells dropped in a roughly linear way, and a significant reduction was already evident by age about 40.

The CDR3 covers 15 residues, taking in both the cysteine and the phenylalanine. The retained sequence is limited to the CDR3, 45 bases, with the frame set at the first base. Clipping removes 4 bases from V and 0 bases from J, with 3 as the unmatched junction base count. As encoded in the germline V gene, CDR1 is SGHAT while CDR2 is FQNNGV. This same sample was also part of a study on T cells of mothers and their children. As that second paper reports: The donors were nine systemically healthy Caucasian individuals, made up of three mothers and their six children. cDNA synthesis used all of the extracted RNA, with 1.5 ug of RNA in each 15 ul reaction. In the second PCR, the M1S primer added sample barcodes and 2-4 random nucleotides. More than 9 million TCR beta CDR3 reads were obtained from each mother, and about 3 million reads were obtained from each child. TCR recombination output is similarly shaped by thymic selection in related and unrelated pairs, with a minor effect exerted by inherited differences. Normalized repertoire overlap was always slightly but never significantly higher in related than unrelated mother-child pairs. Persistent microchimeric T cell clones were not detected, at a sensitivity of approximately 100 clones per million clonotypes. The study used deep NGS to compare TCR beta repertoires of mothers and children, seeking features distinguishing related mother-child pairs from unrelated individuals. On average, the children were roughly 10 +/- 4 years old, while the mothers were around 40 +/- 4 years old. After adapters were ligated using NEBNext reagents, the libraries underwent 100+100 nt paired-end sequencing on an Illumina HiSeq 2000. To avoid cross-contamination, the mother libraries and the child libraries were prepared a month apart and sequenced in separate runs. For each donor, somewhere between about 450,000 and 2,000,000 distinct TCR beta clonotypes were identified. Naive TCR beta clonotypes were estimated from low-frequency clonotypes matched to each donor's FACS-determined naive share, without sorting.

The chain is encoded by TRBV11-2 joined to TRBJ2-7, with 10 bases matching TRBD1. The sample consisted of blood. The receptor was isolated from a boy aged 10-17 years in good health. For the CDR3, the sequence is CASSWDRGVSYEQYF. Read as DNA, the sequence is TGTGCCAGCAGCTGGGACAGGGGAGTCTCCTACGAGCAGTACTTC. Where the CDR3 stops, the reference TRBV11-2 and TRBJ2-7 genes take over; the full variable domain is EAGVAQSPRYKIIEKRQSVAFWCNPISGHATLYWYQQILGQGPKLLIQFQNNGVVDDSQLPKDRFSAERLKGVDSTLKIQPAKLEDSAVYLCASSWDRGVSYEQYFGPGTRLTVT.